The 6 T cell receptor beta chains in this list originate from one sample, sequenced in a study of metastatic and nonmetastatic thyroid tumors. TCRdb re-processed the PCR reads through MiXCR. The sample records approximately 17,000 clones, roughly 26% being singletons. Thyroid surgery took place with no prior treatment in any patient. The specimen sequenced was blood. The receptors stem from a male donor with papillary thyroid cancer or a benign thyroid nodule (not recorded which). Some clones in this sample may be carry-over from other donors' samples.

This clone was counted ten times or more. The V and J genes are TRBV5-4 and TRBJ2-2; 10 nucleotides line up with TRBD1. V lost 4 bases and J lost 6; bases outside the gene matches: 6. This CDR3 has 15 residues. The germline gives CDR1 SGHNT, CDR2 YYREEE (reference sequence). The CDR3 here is CASSRQGAVAGELFF. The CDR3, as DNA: TGTGCCAGCAGCCGACAGGGGGCGGTGGCCGGGGAGCTGTTTTTT.

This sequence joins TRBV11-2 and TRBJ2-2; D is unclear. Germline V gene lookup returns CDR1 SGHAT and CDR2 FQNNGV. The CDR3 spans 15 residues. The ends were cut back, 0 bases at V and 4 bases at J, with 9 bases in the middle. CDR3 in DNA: TGTGCCAGCAGCTTAGATCCTAGGTCCACCGGGGAGCTGTTTTTT. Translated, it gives CASSLDPRSTGELFF.

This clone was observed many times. CDR3 loop: CASSFVPGTMNTEAFF. CDR3 DNA sequence: TGTGCCAGCAGTTTTGTCCCGGGGACCATGAACACTGAAGCTTTCTTT. The chain combines TRBV28 with TRBJ1-1; TRBD1 is a possible D gene (5 bases). This CDR3 is built from 16 residues. The germline gives CDR1 MDHEN, CDR2 SYDVKM. Between the trimmed V and J ends, which lost 3 bases and 0 bases, there was a span of 14 bases.

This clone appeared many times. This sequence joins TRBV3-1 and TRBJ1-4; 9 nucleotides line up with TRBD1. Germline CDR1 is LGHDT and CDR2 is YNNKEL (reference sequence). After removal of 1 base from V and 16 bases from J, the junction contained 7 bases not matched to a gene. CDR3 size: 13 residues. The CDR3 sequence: CASSQGGQGWPFF. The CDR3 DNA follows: TGTGCCAGCAGCCAAGGGGGACAGGGATGGCCGTTTTTT.

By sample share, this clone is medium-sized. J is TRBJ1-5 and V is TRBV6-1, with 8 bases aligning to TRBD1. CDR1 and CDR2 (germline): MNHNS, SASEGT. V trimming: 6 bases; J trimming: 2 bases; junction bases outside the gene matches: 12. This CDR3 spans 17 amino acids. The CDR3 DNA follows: TGTGCCAGCAGGTATAAAGCCAGGGGGCTTGGCAATCAGCCCCAGCATTTT. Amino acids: CASRYKARGLGNQPQHF.

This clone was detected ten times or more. DNA for the CDR3: TGTGCCAGCAAAGGTACTAGCGGGGAGACCCAGTACTTC. Translating gives CASKGTSGETQYF. The chain is built from TRBV3-1 and TRBJ2-5; 9 bases fit TRBD2. After removal of 7 bases from V and 5 bases from J, the junction contained 5 bases not matched to a gene. This CDR3 comprises 13 residues. Germline V gene sequence: CDR1 LGHDT, CDR2 YNNKEL (reference sequence).